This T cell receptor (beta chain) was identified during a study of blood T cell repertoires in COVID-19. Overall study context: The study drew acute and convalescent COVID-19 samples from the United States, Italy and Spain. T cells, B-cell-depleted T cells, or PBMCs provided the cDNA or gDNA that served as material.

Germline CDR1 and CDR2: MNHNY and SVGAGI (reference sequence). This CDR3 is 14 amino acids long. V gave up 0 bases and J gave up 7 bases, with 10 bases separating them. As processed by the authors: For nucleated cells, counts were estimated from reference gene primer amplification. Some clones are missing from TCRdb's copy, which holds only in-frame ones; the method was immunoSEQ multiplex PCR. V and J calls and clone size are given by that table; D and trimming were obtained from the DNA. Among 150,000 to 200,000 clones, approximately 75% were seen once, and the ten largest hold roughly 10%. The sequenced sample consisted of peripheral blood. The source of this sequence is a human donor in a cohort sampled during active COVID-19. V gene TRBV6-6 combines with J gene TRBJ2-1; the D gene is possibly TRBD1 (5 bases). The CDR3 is CASSYSGVGNEQFF. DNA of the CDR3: TGTGCCAGCAGTTACTCAGGGGTTGGGAATGAGCAGTTCTTC.